The following is a TCR beta chain sequence with its context. Its target is unknown. The entry originates in a study of CD8+CD57+ T cells in acquired aplastic anemia. On the study more broadly: DNA from sorted CD4+ and CD8+ cells averaged around 3 ug. Findings and caveats of the study: Both patients and controls carried the same twenty-nine CD8+ CDR3 sequences. Patients showed no significant difference from controls in CD8+ Simpson's diversity.

TCR beta VDJ and CDR3 profiles were obtained from a genomic DNA template. TCRdb re-called the reads through MiXCR, storing one row per CDR3 protein. The table shows 150,000 to 200,000 distinct CDR3 sequences, with around three fifths occurring only once. This CDR3 is 13 amino acids long. Trimming shortened V by 5 bases and J by 10 bases, and 17 bases separated the two germline ends. The gene calls are TRBV12-3 or TRBV12-4 and TRBJ1-1, with D uncertain. This receptor was obtained from a human donor with severe aplastic anemia or a healthy control (not recorded which). The sequenced sample consisted of sorted CD4+, CD8+, or CD8+CD57+ T cells (not recorded which) from PBMCs. CDR3 DNA sequence: TGTGCCAGCAGTGTCGATAGCGGGCGGAGAGCTTTCTTT. Translation: CASSVDSGRRAFF.